These 31 T cell receptor beta chains originate from one sample sequenced in a study of T cell clones after liver transplantation. The assay was immunoSEQ multiplex PCR, and TCRdb's table has in-frame clones only and misses some. Among approximately 50,000 clones listed, 70% to 75% were seen once. Here the sequenced sample was CD4+ T cells from blood, taken approximately 54 months after liver transplant. These receptor sequences come from a human patient who received a liver transplant. Some T cells may have come from the graft donor.

J is TRBJ1-5 and V is TRBV18; 7 positions agree with TRBD1. V was pared by 6 bases and J by 5 bases, with 10 bases of the junction left unmatched. CDR1 and CDR2 from the germline V gene are KGHSH and LQKENI. The CDR3 is 15 amino acids. The CDR3 coding sequence is TGTGCCAGCTCTGCCGGGACAGACTTAGATCAGCCCCAGCATTTT. It specifies CASSAGTDLDQPQHF. Full variable domain (rest looked up from reference TRBV18 and TRBJ1-5): NAGVMQNPRHLVRRRGQEARLRCSPMKGHSHVYWYRQLPEEGLKFMVYLQKENIIDESGMPKERFSAEFPKEGPSILRIQQVVRGDSAAYFCASSAGTDLDQPQHFGDGTRLSIL.

Points on this clone: The sample holds other DNA sequences that translate to the same CDR3. The chain joins TRBV11-2 to TRBJ2-3; possible D gene TRBD2, 5 bases. Germline CDR1 reads SGHAT; CDR2 reads FQNNGV. There are 14 residues in the CDR3. Trimming removed 7 bases at V and 1 base at J, with 12 bases between. The CDR3 region is CASTPSGGTDTQYF. Here the CDR3 DNA reads TGTGCCAGCACCCCGTCCGGGGGCACAGATACGCAGTATTTT.

This chain connects TRBV7-3 to TRBJ2-7; 9 nucleotides match TRBD1. CDR1 and CDR2 from the germline V gene are SGHTA and FQGTGA. The CDR3 contains 13 residues. Germline trimming cut 6 bases from V and 6 bases from J; bases unmatched to any gene: 6. The CDR3 loop is CASSRDRAGEQYF. The CDR3 DNA reads TGTGCCAGCAGTCGGGACAGGGCGGGCGAGCAGTACTTC.

The rearrangement links TRBV28 to TRBJ1-4; TRBD1 agrees at 9 bases. V dropped 0 bases and J dropped 6; count of bases not matched to a gene: 2. Germline CDR1 MDHEN, CDR2 SYDVKM. This CDR3 spans 15 amino acids. CDR3 DNA sequence: TGTGCCAGCAGTTTATGGGGACAGGGAGATGAAAAACTGTTTTTT. As protein: CASSLWGQGDEKLFF.

This chain connects TRBV5-4 to TRBJ2-3; no firm D call. CDR3 length: 12 amino acids. The ends were cut back, 2 bases at V and 5 bases at J, with 6 bases in the middle. Germline V gene lookup returns CDR1 SGHNT and CDR2 YYREEE (reference sequence). The CDR3 is CASSFDRDTQYF. CDR3 DNA sequence: TGTGCCAGCAGCTTTGATAGAGATACGCAGTATTTT.

By sample share, this clone is medium-sized. The chain employs TRBV6-1 and TRBJ1-6; TRBD1 aligns across 7 bases. The CDR3 contains 15 residues. V shed 4 bases and J 7 bases; nucleotides not matched to a gene: 7. CDR1 and CDR2 from the germline V gene are MNHNS and SASEGT. The CDR3 is CASSGRQGGNSPLHF. CDR3 DNA sequence: TGTGCCAGCAGTGGAAGACAGGGAGGGAATTCACCCCTCCACTTT.

This clone was seen once. V is TRBV19 and J is TRBJ2-2, with 11 positions matching TRBD2. This CDR3 contains 16 residues. In germline, CDR1 is LNHDA, CDR2 SQIVND (reference sequence). V lost 5 bases and J lost 2; bases outside the gene matches: 4. The CDR3 sequence: CASSPTSGGNTGELFF. The CDR3 DNA reads as TGTGCCAGTAGTCCCACTAGCGGGGGAAACACCGGGGAGCTGTTTTTT.

This chain connects TRBV11-2 to TRBJ1-3; D call uncertain. V dropped 1 base and J dropped 2 bases, with 6 bases sitting between them. CDR1 and CDR2 from the germline V gene are SGHAT and FQNNGV. The CDR3 contains 14 residues. This chain's CDR3 is CASSLGPTGNTIYF. CDR3 DNA sequence: TGTGCCAGCAGCTTAGGCCCAACTGGAAACACCATATATTTT.

This clone came up a few times. The chain links TRBV4-2 to TRBJ1-4; D not certain. CDR3 length equals 15 residues. CDR1 and CDR2 from the germline V gene are LGHNA and YNFKEQ. Trimming took 4 bases from V and 7 from J, leaving 16 bases between them. The CDR3 DNA follows: TGTGCCAGCAGCCGCCTTTCGGGCTCCGGTGAAAAACTGTTTTTT. It yields the protein CASSRLSGSGEKLFF.

This clone came up a few times. The chain combines TRBV7-8 with TRBJ1-2; D ambiguous. V was pared by 5 bases and J by 1 base, with 8 bases between. CDR1 is SGHVS and CDR2 is FQNEAQ in the germline V gene. The CDR3 length is 13 residues. The CDR3 region is CASSLDNNYGYTF. The CDR3 DNA is TGTGCCAGCAGCCTAGACAATAACTATGGCTACACCTTC.

This clone was counted only a few times. The chain is built from TRBV6-5 and TRBJ1-3; D is unclear. V lost 6 bases and J 0 bases, leaving 12 bases between the germline ends. The germline gives CDR1 MNHEY, CDR2 SVGAGI. The CDR3 loop spans 15 amino acids. The CDR3 bases are TGTGCCAGCAGGGGATGGACGGGCTCTGGAAACACCATATATTTT. It yields the protein CASRGWTGSGNTIYF.

CDR3 protein: CASSLYNSPLHF. The CDR3 region has the DNA TGTGCCAGCAGCCTCTATAATTCACCCCTCCACTTT. The genes are TRBV7-6 and TRBJ1-6; no clear D. Germline loops: CDR1 SGHVS, CDR2 FNYEAQ. Between the trimmed V and J ends, which lost 5 bases and 3 bases, there was a span of 2 bases. This CDR3 spans 12 amino acids.

This clone has a handful of counts. The chain carries TRBV2 and TRBJ2-1; possible D gene TRBD1, 6 bases. V dropped 3 bases and J dropped 6 bases, with 15 bases sitting between them. This CDR3 contains 15 residues. The germline V gene has CDR1 SNHLY and CDR2 FYNNEI. The CDR3 sequence is CASSDGQGPVNEQFF. Here the CDR3 DNA reads TGTGCCAGCAGTGATGGGCAGGGGCCCGTCAATGAGCAGTTCTTC. The variable domain in full, completed from reference TRBV2 and TRBJ2-1, reads EPEVTQTPSHQVTQMGQEVILRCVPISNHLYFYWYRQILGQKVEFLVSFYNNEISEKSEIFDDQFSVERPDGSNFTLKIRSTKLEDSAMYFCASSDGQGPVNEQFFGPGTRLTVL.

The chain links TRBV6-5 to TRBJ1-3, with D uncertain. Trimming removed 2 bases at V and 3 bases at J, with 11 bases between. The germline V gene encodes CDR1 MNHEY and CDR2 SVGAGI. The CDR3 contains 15 residues. For the CDR3, the DNA is TGTGCCAGCAGTTACCGACTCGACATTGGAAACACCATATATTTT. As protein: CASSYRLDIGNTIYF.

J is TRBJ2-2 and V is TRBV5-4, with TRBD1 matching over 7 bases. From germline, CDR1 is SGHNT and CDR2 YYREEE (reference sequence). The CDR3 spans 16 residues. Trimming took 4 bases from V and 6 from J; bases not matched to a gene: 12. CDR3 sequence reads: CASSTRTGVWAGELFF. The CDR3 DNA follows: TGTGCCAGCAGCACCCGGACAGGAGTATGGGCCGGGGAGCTGTTTTTT.

V gene TRBV7-9 combines with J gene TRBJ2-5; no clear D gene. There are 12 residues in the CDR3. CDR1 SEHNR and CDR2 FQNEAQ come from the germline V gene (reference sequence). The V and J ends lost 1 base and 4 bases respectively, with 4 bases between them. DNA for the CDR3: TGTGCCAGCAGCTTAGGACTAGAGACCCAGTACTTC. Translation gives CASSLGLETQYF.

The rearrangement uses TRBV19 and TRBJ1-2, with 9 bases lining up with TRBD1. After removal of 6 bases from V and 1 base from J, the junction contained 9 bases not matched to a gene. In germline, CDR1 is LNHDA, CDR2 SQIVND (reference sequence). The CDR3 spans 16 residues. Written as DNA, the CDR3 is TGTGCCAGTAGGATGCGACAGGGGGGTTTTAACTATGGCTACACCTTC. Protein sequence: CASRMRQGGFNYGYTF.

This chain joins TRBV19 and TRBJ2-3, with D unresolved. This CDR3 is built from 13 residues. Per germline, CDR1 LNHDA and CDR2 SQIVND (reference sequence). The V and J ends lost 3 bases and 5 bases respectively, with 9 bases between them. CDR3 bases: TGTGCCAGTAGTATTGGGTACCAAGATACGCAGTATTTT. Its protein is CASSIGYQDTQYF.

The gene calls are TRBV9 and TRBJ2-5; 9 bases match TRBD1. V was pared by 4 bases and J by 2 bases, with 6 bases of the junction left unmatched. The germline V gene encodes CDR1 SGDLS and CDR2 YYNGEE. The CDR3 length is 15 residues. CDR3 sequence: CASSPRTGVQETQYF. The CDR3 nucleotides are TGTGCCAGCAGCCCCCGGACAGGGGTTCAAGAGACCCAGTACTTC.

Details on this clone: Sequence at one end of the junction differs from germline and may be a read error. This chain links TRBV7-7 with TRBJ2-5; 8 nucleotides agree with TRBD1. Looked up from germline, CDR1 is SSHAT and CDR2 is FNYEAQ (reference sequence). The CDR3 is 15 amino acids. The CDR3 sequence is CASSLGTGGLETQYF. CDR3 in DNA: TGTGCTAGCAGCTTAGGCACAGGGGGGTTAGAGACCCAGTACTTC.

The chain uses TRBV4-2 and TRBJ2-1, with D perhaps TRBD1 or TRBD2 (6 bases each). Germline CDR1 reads LGHNA; CDR2 reads YNFKEQ. V lost 2 bases, J lost 4 bases, and 12 bases lay in between. The CDR3 is 15 residues long. The CDR3 bases are TGTGCCAGCAGCCAATACCCGGGGGCTTACAATGAGCAGTTCTTC. Translated, it gives CASSQYPGAYNEQFF.

The rearrangement uses TRBV30 and TRBJ2-3; 7 bases are shared with TRBD2. From germline, CDR1 is GTSNPN and CDR2 SVGIG (reference sequence). The CDR3 loop spans 16 amino acids. The trim removed 2 bases at V and 5 bases at J, leaving 13 bases unmatched. CDR3 nucleotide sequence: TGTGCCTGGAGTCAACCGGGGGGTTCTTTGGGAGATACGCAGTATTTT. This gives the protein CAWSQPGGSLGDTQYF.

The CDR3 DNA is TGTGCCAGCGCTTCCTCAACACAGGGTTACGAGCAGTACTTC. Translated: CASASSTQGYEQYF. V and J are TRBV11-2 and TRBJ2-7; D is possibly TRBD1 (6 bases). V lost 8 bases, J lost 4 bases, and 18 bases lay in between. CDR1 and CDR2 from the germline V gene are SGHAT and FQNNGV. This CDR3 has 14 residues.

V is TRBV6-5 and J is TRBJ2-5, with 7 bases matching TRBD1. The CDR3 spans 15 residues. Germline lookup yields CDR1 MNHEY and CDR2 SVGAGI. V trimming: 6 bases; J trimming: 0 bases; junction bases outside the gene matches: 7. DNA for the CDR3: TGTGCCAGCAGCCCAGGGGGAGCAAACCAAGAGACCCAGTACTTC. Its translation: CASSPGGANQETQYF.

This clone was observed at least ten times. The V and J genes are TRBV12-5 and TRBJ2-3; D is uncertain. V gave up 1 base and J gave up 2 bases, with 4 bases separating them. This CDR3 is built from 13 residues. Germline CDR1 is LGHNT and CDR2 is FRNRAP. In DNA, the CDR3 is TGTGCTAGTGGTTTGGAGGCCACAGATACGCAGTATTTT. Its translation: CASGLEATDTQYF.

The rearrangement links TRBV19 to TRBJ2-2; 8 bases align to TRBD1. The CDR3 has 15 amino acids. J gave up 1 base and V 6 bases, and 4 bases lay outside the gene matches. From germline, CDR1 is LNHDA and CDR2 SQIVND (reference sequence). The CDR3 loop reads CASRPGTGNTGELFF. CDR3 sequence (DNA): TGTGCCAGTAGACCCGGGACAGGGAACACCGGGGAGCTGTTTTTT.

The J gene is TRBJ1-1, the V gene TRBV4-1; D perhaps matches TRBD1 (6 bases). The CDR3 sequence is 17 residues long. The germline V gene encodes CDR1 MGHRA and CDR2 YSYEKL. Between the trimmed V and J ends, which lost 0 bases and 8 bases, there was a span of 22 bases. The CDR3 here is CASSQDTRGKGWLEAFF. The CDR3 bases are TGCGCCAGCAGCCAAGATACAAGGGGGAAAGGCTGGTTGGAAGCTTTCTTT.

This clone was observed at least ten times. This chain links TRBV11-2 with TRBJ1-5, with 9 bases matching TRBD1. CDR3 size: 16 residues. V was pared by 5 bases and J by 2 bases, with 7 bases of the junction left unmatched. From germline, CDR1 is SGHAT and CDR2 FQNNGV. CDR3 nucleotide sequence: TGTGCCAGCAGCGAACAGGGGGCAGGGGGCAATCAGCCCCAGCATTTT. Its translation: CASSEQGAGGNQPQHF. Complete variable domain (other parts from reference TRBV11-2 and TRBJ1-5): EAGVAQSPRYKIIEKRQSVAFWCNPISGHATLYWYQQILGQGPKLLIQFQNNGVVDDSQLPKDRFSAERLKGVDSTLKIQPAKLEDSAVYLCASSEQGAGGNQPQHFGDGTRLSIL.

This chain links TRBV19 with TRBJ2-7, with 9 positions matching TRBD1. This CDR3 has 14 residues. After removal of 6 bases from V and 5 bases from J, the junction contained 8 bases not matched to a gene. Germline V gene sequence: CDR1 LNHDA, CDR2 SQIVND (reference sequence). The CDR3 loop reads CASRRGQGADEQYF. The CDR3 DNA sequence: TGTGCCAGTAGGAGGGGACAGGGTGCCGACGAGCAGTACTTC.

This chain joins TRBV30 and TRBJ1-5; TRBD1 is a possible D gene (5 bases). The CDR3 covers 16 residues. Germline V lookup: CDR1 GTSNPN, CDR2 SVGIG (reference sequence). V was clipped by 0 bases and J by 4 bases, with 16 bases between them. CDR3: CAWSVQGRGKNQPQHF. CDR3 bases: TGTGCCTGGAGTGTACAAGGGAGGGGAAAAAATCAGCCCCAGCATTTT.

There are a few counts of this clone. The V and J genes are TRBV14 and TRBJ1-1; D might be TRBD1 (5 bases). Between the trimmed V and J ends, which lost 0 bases and 1 base, there was a span of 12 bases. CDR3 length: 16 residues. Germline loops: CDR1 SGHDN, CDR2 FVKESK. The CDR3 spells CASSQELGRGNTEAFF. CDR3 sequence (DNA): TGTGCCAGCAGCCAAGAACTGGGACGGGGGAACACTGAAGCTTTCTTT.